This T cell receptor (beta chain) was recorded in a study of blood T cell repertoires in COVID-19. The overall study: Specimens from acute and convalescent COVID-19 originated in the United States, Italy and Spain. PBMCs, B-cell-depleted T cells, or T cells provided the cDNA or gDNA that made up the material.

Per the authors' pipeline: Nucleated cell counts were estimated from reference gene primer amplification. Here immunoSEQ multiplex PCR was the method, and the copy in TCRdb shows in-frame clones only, minus some. The V and J calls and clone size are taken from that table; D and trimming were inferred from the DNA. The repertoire consists of roughly 50,000 clones, with approximately 88% occurring once and the leading ten covering roughly 50%. V was cut by 0 bases and J by 5 bases, with 9 bases left in between. Per the germline V gene, CDR1 is SGDLS and CDR2 is YYNGEE. This CDR3 has 14 residues. Sequencing was done on a sample of peripheral blood. The chain links TRBV9 to TRBJ2-1; perhaps TRBD1 as D (5 bases). The source of this sequence is a man between 65 and 85 years old with acute or convalescent COVID-19. The CDR3 nucleotides are TGTGCCAGCAGCGTAGAGGACATACACAATGAGCAGTTCTTC. It specifies CASSVEDIHNEQFF.